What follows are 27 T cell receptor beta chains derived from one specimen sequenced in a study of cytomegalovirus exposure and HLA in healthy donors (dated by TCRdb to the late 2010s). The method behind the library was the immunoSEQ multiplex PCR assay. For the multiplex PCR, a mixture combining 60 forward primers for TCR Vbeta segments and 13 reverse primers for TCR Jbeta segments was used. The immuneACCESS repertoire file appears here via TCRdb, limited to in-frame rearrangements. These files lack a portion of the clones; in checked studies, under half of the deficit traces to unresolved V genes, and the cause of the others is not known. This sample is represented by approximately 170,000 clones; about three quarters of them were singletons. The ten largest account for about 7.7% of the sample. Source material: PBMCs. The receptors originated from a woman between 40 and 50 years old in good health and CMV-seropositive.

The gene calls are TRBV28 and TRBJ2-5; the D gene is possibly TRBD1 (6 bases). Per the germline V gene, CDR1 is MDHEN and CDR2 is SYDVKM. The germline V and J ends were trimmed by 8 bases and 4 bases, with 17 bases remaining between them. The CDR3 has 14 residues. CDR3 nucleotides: TGTGCCAGCCGCGACGGACAGCATGGAGAGACCCAGTACTTC. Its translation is CASRDGQHGETQYF.

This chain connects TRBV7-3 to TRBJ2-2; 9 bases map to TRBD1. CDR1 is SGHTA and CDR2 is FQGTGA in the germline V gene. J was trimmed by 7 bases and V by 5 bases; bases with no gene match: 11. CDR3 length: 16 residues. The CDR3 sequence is CASSHIKQGAVGELFF. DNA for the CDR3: TGTGCCAGCAGCCACATTAAACAGGGGGCGGTCGGGGAGCTGTTTTTT.

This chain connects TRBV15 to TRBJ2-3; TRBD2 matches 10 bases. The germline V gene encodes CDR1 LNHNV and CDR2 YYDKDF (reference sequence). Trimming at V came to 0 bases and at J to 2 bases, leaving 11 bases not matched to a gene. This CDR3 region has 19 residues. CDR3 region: CATSRDLLLAGVITDTQYF. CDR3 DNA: TGTGCCACCAGCAGAGATCTCCTTCTAGCGGGGGTTATCACAGATACGCAGTATTTT. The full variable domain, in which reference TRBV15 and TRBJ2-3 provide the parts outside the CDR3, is DAMVIQNPRYQVTQFGKPVTLSCSQTLNHNVMYWYQQKSSQAPKLLFHYYDKDFNNEADTPDNFQSRRPNTSFCFLDIRSPGLGDTAMYLCATSRDLLLAGVITDTQYFGPGTRLTVL.

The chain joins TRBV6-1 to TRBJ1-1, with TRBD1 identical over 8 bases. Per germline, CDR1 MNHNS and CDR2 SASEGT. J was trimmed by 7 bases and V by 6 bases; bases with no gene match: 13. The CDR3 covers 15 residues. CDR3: CASRKDRVNLFEAFF. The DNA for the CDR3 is TGTGCCAGCAGAAAGGACAGGGTGAATCTATTTGAAGCTTTCTTT.

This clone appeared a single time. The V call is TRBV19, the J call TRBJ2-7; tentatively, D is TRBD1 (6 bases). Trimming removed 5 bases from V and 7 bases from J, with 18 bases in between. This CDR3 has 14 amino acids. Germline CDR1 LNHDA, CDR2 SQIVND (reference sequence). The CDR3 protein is CASSPFRGQGEQYF. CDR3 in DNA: TGTGCCAGTAGTCCCTTTCGGGGCCAGGGGGAGCAGTACTTC.

The CDR3 loop is CASSPYRGLGYGYTF. The CDR3 DNA follows: TGTGCCAGCAGCCCGTACAGGGGCCTGGGGTATGGCTACACCTTC. V is TRBV28 and J is TRBJ1-2; TRBD1 agrees at 7 bases. The V gene end was trimmed by 6 bases and the J gene end by 5 bases; junction bases not matched to a gene: 12. Germline values: CDR1 MDHEN, CDR2 SYDVKM. CDR3 size: 15 residues.

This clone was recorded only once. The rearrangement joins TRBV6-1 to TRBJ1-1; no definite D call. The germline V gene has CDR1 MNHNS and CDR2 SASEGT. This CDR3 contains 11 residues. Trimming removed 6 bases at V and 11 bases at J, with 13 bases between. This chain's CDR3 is CASSTYRTAFF. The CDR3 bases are TGTGCCAGCAGCACATACAGAACCGCTTTCTTT.

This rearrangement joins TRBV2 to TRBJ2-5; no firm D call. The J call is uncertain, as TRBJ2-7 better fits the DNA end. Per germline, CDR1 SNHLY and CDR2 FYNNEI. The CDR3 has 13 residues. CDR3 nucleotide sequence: TGTGCCAGCAGTGAGGCCAGATACTACGAGCAGTACTTC. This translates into CASSEARYYEQYF.

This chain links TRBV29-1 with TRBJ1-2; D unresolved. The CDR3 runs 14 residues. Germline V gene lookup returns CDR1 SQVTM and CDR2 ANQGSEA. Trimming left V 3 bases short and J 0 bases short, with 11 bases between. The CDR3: CSVERKLANYGYTF. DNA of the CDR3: TGCAGCGTTGAGAGGAAGCTTGCTAACTATGGCTACACCTTC. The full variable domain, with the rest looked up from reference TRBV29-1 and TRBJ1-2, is SAVISQKPSRDICQRGTSLTIQCQVDSQVTMMFWYRQQPGQSLTLIATANQGSEATYESGFVIDKFPISRPNLTFSTLTVSNMSPEDSSIYLCSVERKLANYGYTFGSGTRLTVV.

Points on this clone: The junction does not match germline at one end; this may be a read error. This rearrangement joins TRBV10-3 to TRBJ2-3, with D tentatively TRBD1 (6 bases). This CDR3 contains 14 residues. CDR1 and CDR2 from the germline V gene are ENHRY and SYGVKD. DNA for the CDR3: TGTGCCATCAGAGGACAGAAGAACACAGATATGCAGTATTTT. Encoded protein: CAIRGQKNTDMQYF.

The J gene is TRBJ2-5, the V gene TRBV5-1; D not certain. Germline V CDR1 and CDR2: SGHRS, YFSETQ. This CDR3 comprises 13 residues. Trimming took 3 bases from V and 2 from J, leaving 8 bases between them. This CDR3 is CASSSSAQETQYF. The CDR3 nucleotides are TGCGCCAGCAGCTCATCCGCGCAAGAGACCCAGTACTTC.

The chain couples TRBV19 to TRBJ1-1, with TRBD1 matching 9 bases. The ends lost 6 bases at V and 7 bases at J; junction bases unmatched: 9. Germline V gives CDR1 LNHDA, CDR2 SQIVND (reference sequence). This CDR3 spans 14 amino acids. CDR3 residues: CASSGKTGGIEAFF. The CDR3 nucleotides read TGTGCCAGTAGCGGGAAAACAGGGGGCATTGAAGCTTTCTTT.

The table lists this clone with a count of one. The CDR3 coding sequence is TGCGCCAGCAGCTTGGTCGCGGGGGGCTTTACAGATACGCAGTATTTT. This gives the protein CASSLVAGGFTDTQYF. This rearrangement joins TRBV5-1 to TRBJ2-3, with TRBD2 matching over 8 bases. CDR3 size: 16 residues. The V gene end was trimmed by 0 bases and the J gene end by 3 bases; junction bases not matched to a gene: 6. Germline V CDR1 and CDR2: SGHRS, YFSETQ.

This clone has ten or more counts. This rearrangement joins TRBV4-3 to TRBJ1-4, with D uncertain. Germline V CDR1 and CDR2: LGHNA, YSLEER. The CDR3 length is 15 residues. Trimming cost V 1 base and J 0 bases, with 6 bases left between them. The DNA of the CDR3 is TGCGCCAGCAGCCAAGCCGGGGCAACTAATGAAAAACTGTTTTTT. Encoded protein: CASSQAGATNEKLFF.

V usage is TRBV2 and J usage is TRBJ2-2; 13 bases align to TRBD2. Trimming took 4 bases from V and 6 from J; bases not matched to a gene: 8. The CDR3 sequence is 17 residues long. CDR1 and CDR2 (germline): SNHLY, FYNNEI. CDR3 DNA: TGTGCCAGCAGTGTGAATCGACTAGCGGGGGGCCCCGGGGAGCTGTTTTTT. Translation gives CASSVNRLAGGPGELFF. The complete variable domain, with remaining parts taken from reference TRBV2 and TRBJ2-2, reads EPEVTQTPSHQVTQMGQEVILRCVPISNHLYFYWYRQILGQKVEFLVSFYNNEISEKSEIFDDQFSVERPDGSNFTLKIRSTKLEDSAMYFCASSVNRLAGGPGELFFGEGSRLTVL.

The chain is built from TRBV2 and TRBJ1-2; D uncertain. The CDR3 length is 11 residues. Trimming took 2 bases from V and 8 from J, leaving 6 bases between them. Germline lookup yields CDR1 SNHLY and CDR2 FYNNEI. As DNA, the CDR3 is TGTGCCAGCAGTGAATCGAGGGGCTACACCTTC. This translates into CASSESRGYTF.

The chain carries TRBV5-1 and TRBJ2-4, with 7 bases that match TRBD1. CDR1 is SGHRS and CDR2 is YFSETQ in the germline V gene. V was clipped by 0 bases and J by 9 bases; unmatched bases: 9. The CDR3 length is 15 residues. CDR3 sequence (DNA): TGCGCCAGCAGCTTGGTGCAGGGGGAGACGTCCATTCAGTACTTC. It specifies CASSLVQGETSIQYF.

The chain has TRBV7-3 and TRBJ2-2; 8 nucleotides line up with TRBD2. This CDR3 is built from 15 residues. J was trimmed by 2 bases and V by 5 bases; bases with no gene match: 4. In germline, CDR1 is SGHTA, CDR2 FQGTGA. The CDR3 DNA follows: TGTGCCAGCAGCCCGGGGGGGCGAAACACCGGGGAGCTGTTTTTT. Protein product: CASSPGGRNTGELFF.

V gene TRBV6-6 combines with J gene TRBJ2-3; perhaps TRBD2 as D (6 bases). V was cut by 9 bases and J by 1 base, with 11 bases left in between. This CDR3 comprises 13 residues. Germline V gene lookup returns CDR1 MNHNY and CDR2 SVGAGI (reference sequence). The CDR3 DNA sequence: TGTGCCAGTCTGGGGGAGGGCACAGATACGCAGTATTTT. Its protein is CASLGEGTDTQYF.

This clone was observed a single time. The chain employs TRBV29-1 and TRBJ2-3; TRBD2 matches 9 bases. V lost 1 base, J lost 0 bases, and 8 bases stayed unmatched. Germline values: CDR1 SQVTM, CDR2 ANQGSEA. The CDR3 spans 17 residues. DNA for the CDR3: TGCAGCGTTGAAGTGGGTAGCGGGGGTGCTAGCACAGATACGCAGTATTTT. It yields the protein CSVEVGSGGASTDTQYF.

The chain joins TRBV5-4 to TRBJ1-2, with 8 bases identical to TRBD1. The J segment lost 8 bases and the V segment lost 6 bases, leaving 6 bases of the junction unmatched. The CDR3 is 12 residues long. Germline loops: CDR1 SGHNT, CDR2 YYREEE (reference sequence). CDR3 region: CASNDRGGGYTF. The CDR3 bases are TGTGCCAGCAACGACAGGGGTGGCGGCTACACCTTC.

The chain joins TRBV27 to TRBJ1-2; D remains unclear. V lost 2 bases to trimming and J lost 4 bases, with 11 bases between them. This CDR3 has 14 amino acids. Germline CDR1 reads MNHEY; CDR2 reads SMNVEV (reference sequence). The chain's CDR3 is CASSLRWRGYGYTF. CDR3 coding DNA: TGTGCCAGCAGTTTAAGGTGGCGCGGCTATGGCTACACCTTC.

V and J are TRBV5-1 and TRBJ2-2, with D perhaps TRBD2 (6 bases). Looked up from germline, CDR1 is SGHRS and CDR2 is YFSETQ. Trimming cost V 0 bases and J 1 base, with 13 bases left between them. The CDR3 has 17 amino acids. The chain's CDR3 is CASSLGGRQENTGELFF. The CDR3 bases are TGCGCCAGCAGCTTGGGAGGGAGGCAGGAGAACACCGGGGAGCTGTTTTTT.

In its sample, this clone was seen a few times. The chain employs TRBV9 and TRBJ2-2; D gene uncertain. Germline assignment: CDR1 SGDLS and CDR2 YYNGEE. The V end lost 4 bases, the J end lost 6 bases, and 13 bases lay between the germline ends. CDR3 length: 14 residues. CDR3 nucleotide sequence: TGTGCCAGCAGCAGCCACCCGTTCGCCGGGGAGCTGTTTTTT. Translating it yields CASSSHPFAGELFF.

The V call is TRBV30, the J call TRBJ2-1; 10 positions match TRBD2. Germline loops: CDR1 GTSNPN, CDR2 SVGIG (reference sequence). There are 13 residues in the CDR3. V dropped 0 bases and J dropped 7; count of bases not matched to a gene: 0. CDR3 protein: CAWSVLAGNEQFF. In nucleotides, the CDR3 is TGTGCCTGGAGTGTACTAGCGGGGAATGAGCAGTTCTTC.

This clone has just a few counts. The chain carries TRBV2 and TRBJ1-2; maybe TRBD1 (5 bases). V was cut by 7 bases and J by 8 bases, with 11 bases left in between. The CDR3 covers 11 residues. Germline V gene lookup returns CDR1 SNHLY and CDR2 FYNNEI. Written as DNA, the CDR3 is TGTGCCAGCAACGGCCAGGGAGGCTACACCTTC. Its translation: CASNGQGGYTF.

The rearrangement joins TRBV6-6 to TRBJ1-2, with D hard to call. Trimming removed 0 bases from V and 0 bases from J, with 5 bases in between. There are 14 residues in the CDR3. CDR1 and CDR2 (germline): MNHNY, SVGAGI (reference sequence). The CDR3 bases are TGTGCCAGCAGTTACTCCTCGGCTAACTATGGCTACACCTTC. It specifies CASSYSSANYGYTF.